The next 7 T cell receptor beta chains were all read from a single sample in a study of blood T cell repertoires in COVID-19. Sequencing was performed with immunoSEQ multiplex PCR; in TCRdb, only in-frame clones are kept and a portion is missing. The sample consists of some 490,000 clones, 70% to 90% of them appearing once. Sequenced sample: peripheral blood. The source of these receptors is a human donor in a cohort sampled during active COVID-19.

The chain couples TRBV11-2 to TRBJ2-7; 7 bases map to TRBD2. Germline trimming cut 3 bases from V and 0 bases from J; bases unmatched to any gene: 5. Germline CDR1 reads SGHAT; CDR2 reads FQNNGV. CDR3 length equals 15 residues. The CDR3 protein is CASSFVGGVSYEQYF. Written as DNA, the CDR3 is TGTGCCAGCAGCTTTGTGGGAGGGGTCTCCTACGAGCAGTACTTC.

This chain connects TRBV2 to TRBJ2-7, with 7 bases identical to TRBD2. J lost 7 bases, V lost 3 bases, and 6 bases had no gene match. Germline CDR1 and CDR2: SNHLY and FYNNEI. The CDR3 is made up of 13 amino acids. For the CDR3, the DNA is TGTGCCAGCAGTGAGACTAGCTCGGGAGAGCAGTACTTC. Translated, it gives CASSETSSGEQYF.

V is TRBV11-2 and J is TRBJ2-5; no definite D call. CDR1 is SGHAT and CDR2 is FQNNGV in the germline V gene. V shed 3 bases and J shed 5 bases, with 13 bases lying between them. The CDR3 extends over 14 amino acids. The CDR3: CASSFVRRPETQYF. The DNA for the CDR3 is TGTGCCAGCAGCTTCGTACGCAGGCCCGAGACCCAGTACTTC.

CDR3 protein: CAISEWTSGSYEQYF. For the CDR3, the DNA is TGTGCCATCAGTGAGTGGACTAGCGGGAGTTACGAGCAGTACTTC. The chain carries TRBV10-3 and TRBJ2-7; TRBD2 matches at 13 bases. Trimming took 1 base from V and 4 from J; bases not matched to a gene: 1. The CDR3 runs 15 residues. Germline V gene lookup returns CDR1 ENHRY and CDR2 SYGVKD.

The chain links TRBV5-1 to TRBJ1-2, with 10 positions matching TRBD1. The J segment lost 3 bases and the V segment lost 3 bases, leaving 5 bases of the junction unmatched. The germline CDR1 and CDR2 sequences are SGHRS and YFSETQ. This CDR3 is built from 15 residues. DNA for the CDR3: TGCGCCAGCAGCTCGGGACAGGGGACCTACTATGGCTACACCTTC. This gives the protein CASSSGQGTYYGYTF.

This chain connects TRBV30 to TRBJ2-1; D not certain. The CDR3 runs to 13 residues. V shed 4 bases and J shed 8 bases, with 15 bases lying between them. CDR1 and CDR2 from the germline V gene are GTSNPN and SVGIG (reference sequence). CDR3 nucleotides: TGTGCCTGGACCCCCGAAGAGGTCGATGAGCAGTTCTTC. This sequence encodes CAWTPEEVDEQFF.

This clone has more than one count but fewer than ten. This rearrangement joins TRBV7-9 to TRBJ1-5; tentatively, D is TRBD1 (5 bases). Germline CDR1 SEHNR, CDR2 FQNEAQ (reference sequence). Deletions cut 8 bases from V and 2 bases from J, with 10 bases between. The CDR3 extends over 13 amino acids. CDR3 sequence: CASGAQGNQPQHF. The CDR3 bases are TGTGCCAGCGGGGCTCAGGGCAATCAGCCCCAGCATTTT.